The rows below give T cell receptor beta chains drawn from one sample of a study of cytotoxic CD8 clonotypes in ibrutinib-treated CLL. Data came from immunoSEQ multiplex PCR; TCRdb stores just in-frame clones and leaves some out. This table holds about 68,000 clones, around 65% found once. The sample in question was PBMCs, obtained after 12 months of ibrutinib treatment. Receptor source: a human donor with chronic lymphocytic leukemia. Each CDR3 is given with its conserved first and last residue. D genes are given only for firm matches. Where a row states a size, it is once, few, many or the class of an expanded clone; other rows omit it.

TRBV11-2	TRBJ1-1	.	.	CASSLGGWGTEEAFF	TGTGCCAGCAGCTTAGGGGGGTGGGGAACTGAGGAAGCTTTCTTT
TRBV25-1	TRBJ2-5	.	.	CASSRPAGRETQYF	TGTGCCAGCAGCCGACCCGCGGGGCGCGAGACCCAGTACTTC
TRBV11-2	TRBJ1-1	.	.	CASSLLIREAFF	TGTGCCAGCAGCCTCCTGATTCGTGAAGCTTTCTTT
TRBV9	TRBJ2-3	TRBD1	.	CASSVDRGFRADTQYF	TGTGCCAGCAGCGTTGACAGGGGATTTAGGGCAGATACGCAGTATTTT
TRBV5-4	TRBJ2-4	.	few	CASSTGGTNIQYF	TGTGCCAGCAGCACCGGCGGGACGAACATTCAGTACTTC
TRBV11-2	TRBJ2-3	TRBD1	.	CASSLISGGGTDTQYF	TGTGCCAGCAGCTTAATATCAGGGGGCGGCACAGATACGCAGTATTTT
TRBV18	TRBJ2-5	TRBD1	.	CASSLQGAVETQYF	TGTGCCAGCTCACTACAGGGGGCGGTGGAGACCCAGTACTTC
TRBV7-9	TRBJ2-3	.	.	CASSLTLAGDTQYF	TGTGCCAGCAGCTTAACCCTAGCAGGAGATACGCAGTATTTT
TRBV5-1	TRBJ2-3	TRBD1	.	CASSTRGTERDTQYF	TGCGCCAGCAGCACCCGAGGGACAGAAAGAGATACGCAGTATTTT
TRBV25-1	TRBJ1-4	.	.	CASSDGGTNEKLFF	TGTGCCAGCAGTGACGGGGGGACTAATGAAAAACTGTTTTTT
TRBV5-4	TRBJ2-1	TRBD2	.	CASSFAPGLAGYNEQFF	TGTGCCAGCAGCTTTGCACCGGGACTAGCGGGGTACAATGAGCAGTTCTTC
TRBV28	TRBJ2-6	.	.	CASSPPHSGQSGANVLTF	TGTGCCAGCAGTCCACCCCATTCCGGACAGTCTGGGGCCAACGTCCTGACTTTC
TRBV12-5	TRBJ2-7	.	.	CASGSRDFNYEQYF	TGTGCTAGTGGTTCCCGGGACTTCAATTACGAGCAGTACTTC
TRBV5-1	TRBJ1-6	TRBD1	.	CASRAGQGASYNSPLHF	TGCGCCAGCAGAGCCGGACAGGGGGCTTCCTATAATTCACCCCTCCACTTT
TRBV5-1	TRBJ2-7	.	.	CASSLDGLNYEQYF	TGCGCCAGCAGCTTGGATGGACTTAACTACGAGCAGTACTTC
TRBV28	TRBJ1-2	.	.	CASSLTGTAGYGYTF	TGTGCCAGCAGTTTAACGGGGACGGCTGGCTATGGCTACACCTTC
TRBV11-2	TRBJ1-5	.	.	CASSLGGLGNQPQHF	TGTGCCAGCAGCTTAGGGGGGTTGGGCAATCAGCCCCAGCATTTT
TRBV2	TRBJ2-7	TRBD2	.	CASSVGRGVSYEQYF	TGTGCCAGCAGTGTGGGGCGGGGGGTCTCCTACGAGCAGTACTTC
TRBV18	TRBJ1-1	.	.	CASSRNSDANTEAFF	TGTGCCAGCTCACGCAACTCGGACGCGAACACTGAAGCTTTCTTT
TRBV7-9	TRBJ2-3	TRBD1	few	CASSPNSGTDRADTQYF	TGTGCCAGCAGCCCAAATTCCGGGACAGATAGAGCAGATACGCAGTATTTT
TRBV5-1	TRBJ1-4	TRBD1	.	CASSLRGDSSYSFNEKLFF	TGCGCCAGCAGCTTAAGGGGGGACAGCTCCTATTCTTTTAATGAAAAACTGTTTTTT
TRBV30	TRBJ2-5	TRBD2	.	CAWERGEETQYF	TGTGCCTGGGAGCGGGGGGAAGAGACCCAGTACTTC
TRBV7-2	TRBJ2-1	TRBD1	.	CASRPSGQRFNEQFF	TGTGCCAGCAGGCCATCGGGACAGAGGTTCAATGAGCAGTTCTTC
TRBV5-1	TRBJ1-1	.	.	CASSLGRSDTEAFF	TGCGCCAGCAGCTTGGGACGGTCGGACACTGAAGCTTTCTTT
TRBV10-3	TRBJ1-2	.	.	CAISDSGRNYGYTF	TGTGCCATCAGTGACTCCGGACGAAACTATGGCTACACCTTC
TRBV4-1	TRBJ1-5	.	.	CASSQEPGTANQPQHF	TGCGCCAGCAGCCAAGAGCCGGGGACGGCCAATCAGCCCCAGCATTTT
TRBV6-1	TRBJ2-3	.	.	CASSDAAFTDTQYF	TGTGCCAGCAGTGATGCGGCGTTCACAGATACGCAGTATTTT
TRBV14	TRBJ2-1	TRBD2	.	CASSQGIAGGPWEQFF	TGTGCCAGCAGCCAAGGTATAGCGGGGGGGCCCTGGGAGCAGTTCTTC
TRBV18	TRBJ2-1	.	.	CASSLAPLAEQFF	TGTGCCAGCTCCCTGGCCCCTCTGGCTGAGCAGTTCTTC
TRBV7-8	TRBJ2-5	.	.	CASSNPRIVGQETQYF	TGTGCCAGCAGCAACCCCAGGATCGTGGGACAAGAGACCCAGTACTTC
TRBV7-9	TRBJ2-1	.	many	CASTGGSNSYNEQFF	TGTGCCAGCACCGGGGGTTCAAACTCCTACAATGAGCAGTTCTTC
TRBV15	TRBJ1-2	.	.	CATSRDRSRVGYGYTF	TGTGCCACCAGCAGAGATCGGTCCAGGGTGGGGTATGGCTACACCTTC
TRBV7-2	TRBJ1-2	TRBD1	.	CASSKTQDRGFVGGYTF	TGTGCCAGCAGCAAAACCCAGGACAGGGGGTTTGTGGGAGGCTACACCTTC
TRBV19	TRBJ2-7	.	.	CASSPLAAPYEQYF	TGTGCCAGTAGTCCGCTGGCGGCCCCCTACGAGCAGTACTTC
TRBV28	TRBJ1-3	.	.	CASSFYSIFTIYF	TGTGCCAGCAGTTTTTATTCTATCTTCACCATATATTTT
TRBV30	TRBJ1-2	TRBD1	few	CALETGPGRGYGYTF	TGTGCCTTAGAGACAGGGCCGGGGAGGGGGTATGGCTACACCTTC
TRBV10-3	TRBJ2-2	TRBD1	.	CAIRRTGAGELFF	TGTGCCATCAGAAGAACAGGGGCCGGGGAGCTGTTTTTT
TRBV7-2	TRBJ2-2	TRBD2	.	CASSQRGRGNTGELFF	TGTGCCAGCAGCCAGCGGGGTAGGGGTAACACCGGGGAGCTGTTTTTT
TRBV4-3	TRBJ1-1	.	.	CASSQEASYTEAFF	TGCGCCAGCAGCCAAGAGGCCAGCTACACTGAAGCTTTCTTT
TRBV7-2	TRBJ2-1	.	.	CASSLSLGHNEQFF	TGTGCCAGCAGCTTATCGCTCGGACACAATGAGCAGTTCTTC
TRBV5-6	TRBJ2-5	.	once	CASSSLGQTGETQYF	TGTGCCAGCAGCTCACTAGGACAGACGGGAGAGACCCAGTACTTC
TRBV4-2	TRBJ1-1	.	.	CASSQVRGAGTEAFF	TGTGCCAGCAGCCAAGTTCGGGGCGCGGGCACTGAAGCTTTCTTT
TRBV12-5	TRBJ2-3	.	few	CASGPFGGRPDTQYF	TGTGCTAGTGGCCCCTTTGGGGGGCGCCCAGATACGCAGTATTTT
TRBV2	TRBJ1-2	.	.	CASIQPNYGYTF	TGTGCCAGCATCCAGCCTAACTATGGCTACACCTTC
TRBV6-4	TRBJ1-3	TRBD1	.	CASSEQPGQGGTIYF	TGTGCCAGCAGTGAACAACCGGGACAGGGGGGAACCATATATTTT
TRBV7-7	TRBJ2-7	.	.	CASSLAQGDEQYF	TGTGCCAGCAGCTTAGCGCAAGGGGACGAGCAGTACTTC
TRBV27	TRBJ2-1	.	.	CASRRGTYNEQFF	TGTGCCAGCAGACGGGGGACCTACAATGAGCAGTTCTTC
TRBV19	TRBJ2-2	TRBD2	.	CASRDGTSFAGELFF	TGTGCCAGTCGCGATGGGACTAGCTTCGCCGGGGAGCTGTTTTTT
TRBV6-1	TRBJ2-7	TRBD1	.	CASSGQGYQTYEQYF	TGTGCCAGCAGTGGACAGGGGTACCAAACCTACGAGCAGTACTTC
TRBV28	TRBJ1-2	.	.	CASSLGGPLHDTF	TGTGCCAGCAGTTTAGGCGGACCGCTTCATGACACCTTC
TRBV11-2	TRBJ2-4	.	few	CASSSRVNIQYF	TGTGCCAGCAGCTCCAGGGTTAACATTCAGTACTTC
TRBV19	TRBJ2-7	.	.	CASSMIAGDEQYF	TGTGCCAGTAGTATGATAGCAGGGGACGAGCAGTACTTC
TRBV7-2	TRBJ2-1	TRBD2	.	CASSWGGTSGYNEQFF	TGTGCCAGCAGCTGGGGGGGGACTAGCGGTTACAATGAGCAGTTCTTC
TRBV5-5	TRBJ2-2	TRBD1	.	CASSLDRGAYTGELFF	TGTGCCAGCAGCTTGGACAGGGGCGCGTACACCGGGGAGCTGTTTTTT
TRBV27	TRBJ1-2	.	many	CASSLHPINYGYTF	TGTGCCAGCAGTTTACACCCTATTAACTATGGCTACACCTTC